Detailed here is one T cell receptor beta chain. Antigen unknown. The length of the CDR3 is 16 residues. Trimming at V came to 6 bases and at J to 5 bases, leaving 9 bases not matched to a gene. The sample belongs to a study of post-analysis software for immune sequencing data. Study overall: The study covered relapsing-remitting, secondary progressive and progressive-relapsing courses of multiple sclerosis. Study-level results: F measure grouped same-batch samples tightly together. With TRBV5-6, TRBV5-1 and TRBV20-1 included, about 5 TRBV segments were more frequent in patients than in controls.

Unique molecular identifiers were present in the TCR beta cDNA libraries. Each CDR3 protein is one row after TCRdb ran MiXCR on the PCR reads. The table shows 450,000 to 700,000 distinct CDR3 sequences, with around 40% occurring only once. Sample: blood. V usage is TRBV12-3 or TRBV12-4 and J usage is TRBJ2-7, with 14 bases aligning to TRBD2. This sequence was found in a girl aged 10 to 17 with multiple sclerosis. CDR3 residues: CASRERLAGGLHEQYF. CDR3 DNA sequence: TGTGCCAGCAGAGAACGACTAGCGGGAGGGCTCCACGAGCAGTACTTC.